This TCR beta chain was documented in a study of shared clonotypes between healthy human individuals. This clone was picked up one time. The CDR3 is made up of 14 amino acids. V shed 2 bases, J shed 3 bases, and the junction held 3 bases outside the gene matches. The material for each subset, its genomic DNA, was split evenly across several immunoSEQ plates. As originally analysed: Filtering of immunoSEQ junctional sequences could not match full-length read filtering. Profiling relied on immunoSEQ multiplex PCR, and the TCRdb table lists in-frame clones only, not all of them. V and J calls and clone size are copied from that table; D and trimming were computed from the DNA. The sample shows about 2 million clones, 90% to 95% of them seen only once.

The sequence came from a man in his late teens or twenties in good health. This chain joins TRBV6-7 and TRBJ1-1, with 7 bases lining up with TRBD1. TRBV6-7 counts as an open reading frame of uncertain function. Specimen: naive CD4+ T cells sorted from blood. Subset reported: CD45RA+ positively selected. CDR3 amino acids: CASSYDTGDTEAFF. CDR3 nucleotide sequence: TGTGCCAGCAGTTACGATACAGGGGACACTGAAGCTTTCTTT.